Listed here are 9 T cell receptor beta chains from one sample, sequenced in a study of blood T cell repertoires in COVID-19. Sequenced by immunoSEQ multiplex PCR; TCRdb stores in-frame clones only, minus some. The data hold about 29,000 clones, with roughly 90% observed a single time. The source material was peripheral blood. These receptors came from a human donor in a cohort sampled during active COVID-19.

CDR3 in DNA: TGTGCCAGCAGCTTAGAGGGGGGGACCTACGAGCAGTACTTC. This sequence encodes CASSLEGGTYEQYF. The V call is TRBV7-8, the J call TRBJ2-7; a possible D gene is TRBD2 (7 bases). This CDR3 comprises 14 residues. Germline loops: CDR1 SGHVS, CDR2 FQNEAQ. Trimming removed 1 base at V and 2 bases at J, with 9 bases between.

V and J are TRBV24-1 and TRBJ1-4; maybe TRBD1 (6 bases). Germline lookup yields CDR1 KGHDR and CDR2 SFDVKD. This CDR3 has 13 amino acids. The ends were cut back, 10 bases at V and 7 bases at J, with 15 bases in the middle. CDR3 nucleotides: TGTGCCACTGGAACAGGGCCACCTGAAAAACTGTTTTTT. Protein sequence: CATGTGPPEKLFF.

V and J are TRBV19 and TRBJ1-1; TRBD1 aligns across 9 bases. This CDR3 region has 14 residues. Trimming cost V 5 bases and J 4 bases; bases outside gene matches: 5. CDR1 is LNHDA and CDR2 is SQIVND in the germline V gene (reference sequence). CDR3: CASSPTGGGTEAFF. In DNA form, the CDR3 reads TGTGCCAGTAGTCCGACAGGGGGTGGCACTGAAGCTTTCTTT.

This chain joins TRBV7-6 and TRBJ1-1; D may be TRBD1 (6 bases). The V end lost 5 bases, the J end lost 0 bases, and 19 bases lay between the germline ends. The CDR3 has 17 residues. Germline lookup yields CDR1 SGHVS and CDR2 FNYEAQ. The CDR3, as DNA: TGTGCCAGCAGCCAAAACTATCGGACAGACATGAACACTGAAGCTTTCTTT. Residues: CASSQNYRTDMNTEAFF.

V gene TRBV2 combines with J gene TRBJ2-5; D unresolved. The V end was cut by 5 bases, the J end by 2 bases, with 3 bases between. The CDR3 runs 11 residues. Germline V gene sequence: CDR1 SNHLY, CDR2 FYNNEI. Written as DNA, the CDR3 is TGTGCCAGCAGTATACAAGAGACCCAGTACTTC. This encodes CASSIQETQYF.

The rearrangement links TRBV10-3 to TRBJ2-3; 11 nucleotides match TRBD1. Unmatched junction bases numbered 7, after V lost 3 bases and J lost 2 bases. Germline CDR1 ENHRY, CDR2 SYGVKD. The CDR3 is 17 amino acids. CDR3 amino acids: CAISDGTGGLPTDTQYF. Written as DNA, the CDR3 is TGTGCCATCAGTGACGGGACAGGGGGGCTTCCCACAGATACGCAGTATTTT.

The chain joins TRBV2 to TRBJ1-5; possibly TRBD1 for D (5 bases). Trimming took 6 bases from V and 0 from J, leaving 9 bases between them. Per the germline V gene, CDR1 is SNHLY and CDR2 is FYNNEI. The CDR3 sequence is 14 residues long. As DNA, the CDR3 is TGTGCCAGCAGGGACGACAGTAGCAATCAGCCCCAGCATTTT. Translated, it gives CASRDDSSNQPQHF.

The chain combines TRBV6-5 with TRBJ2-1, with 9 bases identical to TRBD2. The CDR3 is 15 residues long. Trimming cost V 3 bases and J 4 bases; bases outside gene matches: 4. The germline CDR1 and CDR2 sequences are MNHEY and SVGAGI. The CDR3 is CASSYLAGKYNEQFF. The CDR3 nucleotides read TGTGCCAGCAGTTATCTAGCGGGGAAATACAATGAGCAGTTCTTC.

The V and J genes are TRBV7-2 and TRBJ1-6; 9 bases agree with TRBD1. CDR3 size: 15 residues. The V gene end was trimmed by 4 bases and the J gene end by 9 bases; junction bases not matched to a gene: 7. The germline CDR1 and CDR2 sequences are SGHTA and FQGNSA. The CDR3 is CASSSQTGGGSPLHF. As DNA, the CDR3 is TGTGCCAGCAGCTCACAGACAGGGGGAGGTTCACCCCTCCACTTT.